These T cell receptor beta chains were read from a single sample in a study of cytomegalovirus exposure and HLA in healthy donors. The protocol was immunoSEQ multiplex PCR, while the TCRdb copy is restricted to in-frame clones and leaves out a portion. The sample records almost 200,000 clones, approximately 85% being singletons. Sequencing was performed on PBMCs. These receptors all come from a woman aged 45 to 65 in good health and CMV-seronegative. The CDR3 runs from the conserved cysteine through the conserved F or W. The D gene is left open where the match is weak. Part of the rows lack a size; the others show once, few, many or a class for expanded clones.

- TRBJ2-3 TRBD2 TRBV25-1 CASSSGDTDTQYF TGTGCCAGCTCTAGCGGAGACACAGATACGCAGTATTTT
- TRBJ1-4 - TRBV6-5 CASSYEGVGEKLFF TGTGCCAGCAGTTACGAGGGGGTGGGTGAAAAACTGTTTTTT
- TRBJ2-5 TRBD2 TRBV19 CASKASGRETQYF TGTGCCAGTAAAGCTAGCGGACGGGAGACCCAGTACTTC
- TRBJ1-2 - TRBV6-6 CASSYATDSYVGYTF TGTGCCAGCAGTTACGCTACAGATTCCTATGTTGGCTACACCTTC
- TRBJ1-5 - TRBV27 CASSLARYQPQHF TGTGCCAGCAGTTTAGCCAGGTATCAGCCCCAGCATTTT
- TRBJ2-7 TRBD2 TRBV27 CASSTSGKLSYEQYF TGTGCCAGCAGTACTAGCGGAAAGCTCTCCTACGAGCAGTACTTC
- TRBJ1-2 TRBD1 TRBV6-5 CASSLGQVPYGYTF TGTGCCAGCAGTTTGGGACAGGTACCCTATGGCTACACCTTC
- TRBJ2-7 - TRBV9 CASSPPSGHYEQYF TGTGCCAGCAGCCCCCCCTCTGGCCACTACGAGCAGTACTTC
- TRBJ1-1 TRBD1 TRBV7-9 CSSSSTGGTEAFF TGTTCCAGCAGCTCCACAGGGGGCACTGAAGCTTTCTTT
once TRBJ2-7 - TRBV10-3 CAISESAGQFFSYEQYF TGTGCCATCAGTGAGTCCGCGGGACAGTTTTTCTCCTACGAGCAGTACTTC
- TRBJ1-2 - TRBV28 CASSLTQGRGYTF TGTGCCAGCAGTTTAACCCAGGGAAGAGGCTACACCTTC